This T cell receptor beta chain was found in a study of T-cell reconstitution after alpha-beta-depleted transplantation in children. Unique molecular identifiers were incorporated during preparation of the TCRbeta library. TCRdb used MiXCR to reprocess the PCR reads, holding one entry per CDR3 protein. The sample shows hundreds of thousands of distinct CDR3 sequences, around 15% of them seen only once. About this clonotype: The antigen is not known.

General study findings and limits: Several hundred graft clones that had expanded were reportedly the source of alpha-beta T cells about two months after transplant.

Germline CDR1 reads SGHNT; CDR2 reads YENEEA. This CDR3 has 17 residues. Trimming removed 4 bases from V and 4 bases from J; junction bases left unmatched: 11. This chain links TRBV11-3 with TRBJ2-2; 8 positions match TRBD2. This TCR derives from a male patient younger than 18 who had a stem cell transplant for acute lymphoblastic leukemia, so the T cells may come from the graft donor. The specimen was PBMCs, mostly from graft donor cells, collected 360 days after TCRalphabeta/CD19-depleted stem cell transplant. The CDR3 spells CASSSHPLAASTGELFF. DNA for the CDR3: TGTGCCAGCAGCTCCCACCCACTAGCGGCGAGCACCGGGGAGCTGTTTTTT. Supplemented by reference TRBV11-3 and TRBJ2-2, the full variable domain reads EAGVVQSPRYKIIEKKQPVAFWCNPISGHNTLYWYLQNLGQGPELLIRYENEEAVDDSQLPKDRFSAERLKGVDSTLKIQPAELGDSAVYLCASSSHPLAASTGELFFGEGSRLTVL.